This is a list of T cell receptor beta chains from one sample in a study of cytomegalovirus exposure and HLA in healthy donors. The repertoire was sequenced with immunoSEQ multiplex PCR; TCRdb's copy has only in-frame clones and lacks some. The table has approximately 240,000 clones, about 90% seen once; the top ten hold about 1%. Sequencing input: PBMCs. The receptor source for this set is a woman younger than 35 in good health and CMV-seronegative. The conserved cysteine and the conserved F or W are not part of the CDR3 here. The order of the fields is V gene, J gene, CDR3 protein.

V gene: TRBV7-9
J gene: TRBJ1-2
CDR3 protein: ASSLTGMPYGYT

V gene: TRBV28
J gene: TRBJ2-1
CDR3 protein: ASSRYNSGVSGYEQF

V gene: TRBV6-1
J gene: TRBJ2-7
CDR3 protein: ASSLLGGSYEQY

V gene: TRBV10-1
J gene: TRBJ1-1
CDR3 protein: ASSRGIGTEAF

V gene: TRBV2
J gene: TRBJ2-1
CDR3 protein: ATRLAGGPYNEQF

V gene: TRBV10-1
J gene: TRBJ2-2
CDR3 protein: ASSEFSWDRGTGELF

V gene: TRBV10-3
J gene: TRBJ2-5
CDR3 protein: AIKKGLAGGETQY

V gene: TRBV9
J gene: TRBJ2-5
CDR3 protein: ASSARGTLQETQY

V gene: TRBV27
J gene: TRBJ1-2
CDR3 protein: ASSPNYRDRENYGYT

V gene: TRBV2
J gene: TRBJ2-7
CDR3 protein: ASRGTFLYEQY

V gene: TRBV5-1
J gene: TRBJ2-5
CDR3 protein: ASSLDLAGGNQETQY

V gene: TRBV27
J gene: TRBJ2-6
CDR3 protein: ASSRRSGRDSGANVLT

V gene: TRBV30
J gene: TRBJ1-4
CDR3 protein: AWSVLGVGEKLF

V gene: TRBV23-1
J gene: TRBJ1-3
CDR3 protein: ASSQSRTGCWNTIY

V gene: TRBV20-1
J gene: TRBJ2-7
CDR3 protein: SARLVYEQY

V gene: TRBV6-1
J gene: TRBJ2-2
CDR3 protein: ASSVFTGELF

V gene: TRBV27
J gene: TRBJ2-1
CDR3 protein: ASSRTGLYNEQF

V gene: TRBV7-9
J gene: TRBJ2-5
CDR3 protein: ASSLASGRGKTQY

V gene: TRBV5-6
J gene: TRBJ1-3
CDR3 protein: ASSLYRVFGNTIY

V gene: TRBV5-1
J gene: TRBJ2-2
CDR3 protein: ASSPNSGINTGELF

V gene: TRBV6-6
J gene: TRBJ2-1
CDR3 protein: ASSYRLAGNEQF

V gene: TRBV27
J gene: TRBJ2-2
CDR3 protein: ASSPYRGTGELF